These 7 T cell receptor beta chains share one sample of origin, sequenced in a study of blood T cell repertoires in COVID-19. TCRdb keeps only in-frame clones here, not all; method: immunoSEQ multiplex PCR. The sample includes approximately 150,000 clones, approximately 89% seen only once; the top ten take 1.5% to 2%. The specimen was peripheral blood. These receptors came from a human donor in a cohort sampled during active COVID-19.

The CDR3 spells CASSQDWRGKNYGYTF. CDR3 DNA sequence: TGCGCCAGCAGCCAAGATTGGAGAGGGAAAAACTATGGCTACACCTTC. This chain joins TRBV4-3 and TRBJ1-2, with D uncertain. V dropped 0 bases and J dropped 2 bases, with 13 bases sitting between them. The CDR3 length is 16 residues. The germline V gene has CDR1 LGHNA and CDR2 YSLEER.

This clone is a singleton in its sample. The chain joins TRBV12-3 or TRBV12-4 to TRBJ1-2; possible D gene TRBD1, 5 bases. The CDR3 totals 12 residues. V was cut by 8 bases and J by 3 bases, with 10 bases left in between. The CDR3 is CASLGAHYGYTF. DNA of the CDR3: TGTGCCAGCTTAGGGGCCCACTATGGCTACACCTTC.

The genes are TRBV9 and TRBJ1-4; 7 bases are a match to TRBD1. Per the germline V gene, CDR1 is SGDLS and CDR2 is YYNGEE. V shed 4 bases and J 4 bases; nucleotides not matched to a gene: 7. This CDR3 contains 15 residues. CDR3 DNA sequence: TGTGCCAGCAGCTTCCGGACAGGATTTAATGAAAAACTGTTTTTT. It yields the protein CASSFRTGFNEKLFF.

The CDR3 sequence is CASSLTGSTDTQYF. The CDR3 bases are TGTGCCAGCAGCTTGACAGGTAGCACAGATACGCAGTATTTT. The V gene is TRBV7-8, the J gene TRBJ2-3, with D possibly matching TRBD1 (6 bases). The ends were cut back, 3 bases at V and 0 bases at J, with 7 bases in the middle. The CDR3 has 14 amino acids. CDR1 and CDR2 (germline): SGHVS, FQNEAQ.

Here the CDR3 DNA reads TGTGCCAGCAGCTACACCAGACAGGGGAACGGCTACACCTTC. Residues: CASSYTRQGNGYTF. The gene calls are TRBV2 and TRBJ1-2, with TRBD1 matching over 8 bases. The J segment lost 8 bases and the V segment lost 6 bases, leaving 11 bases of the junction unmatched. The CDR3 is made up of 14 amino acids. Germline V gives CDR1 SNHLY, CDR2 FYNNEI.

This clone occurred once. The chain joins TRBV6-6 to TRBJ1-5; 8 bases are shared with TRBD1. The CDR3 has 16 amino acids. The germline gives CDR1 MNHNY, CDR2 SVGAGI (reference sequence). After removal of 6 bases from V and 0 bases from J, the junction contained 7 bases not matched to a gene. In DNA, the CDR3 is TGTGCCAGCAGCGACGACAGGGGATATAGCAATCAGCCCCAGCATTTT. Translated: CASSDDRGYSNQPQHF.

The chain is built from TRBV3-1 (or the pseudogene TRBV3-2) and TRBJ1-2; no reliable D call. Trimming stripped 2 bases from V and 0 bases from J, with 4 bases between. In germline, CDR1 is LGHDT, CDR2 YNNKEL (reference sequence). The length of the CDR3 is 13 residues. This chain's CDR3 is CASSQRANYGYTF. In DNA form, the CDR3 reads TGTGCCAGCAGCCAAAGAGCTAACTATGGCTACACCTTC.